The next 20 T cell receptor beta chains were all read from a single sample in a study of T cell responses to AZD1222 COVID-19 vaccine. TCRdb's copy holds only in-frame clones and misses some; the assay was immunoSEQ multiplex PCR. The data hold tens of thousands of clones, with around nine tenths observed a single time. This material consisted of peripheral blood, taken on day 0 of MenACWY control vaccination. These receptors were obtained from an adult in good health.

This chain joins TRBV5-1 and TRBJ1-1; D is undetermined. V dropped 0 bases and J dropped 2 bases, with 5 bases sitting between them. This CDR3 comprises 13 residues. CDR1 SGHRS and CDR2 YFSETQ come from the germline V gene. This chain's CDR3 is CASSLEVNTEAFF. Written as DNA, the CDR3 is TGCGCCAGCAGCTTGGAAGTCAACACTGAAGCTTTCTTT. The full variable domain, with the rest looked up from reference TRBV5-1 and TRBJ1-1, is KAGVTQTPRYLIKTRGQQVTLSCSPISGHRSVSWYQQTPGQGLQFLFEYFSETQRNKGNFPGRFSGRQFSNSRSEMNVSTLELGDSALYLCASSLEVNTEAFFGQGTRLTVV.

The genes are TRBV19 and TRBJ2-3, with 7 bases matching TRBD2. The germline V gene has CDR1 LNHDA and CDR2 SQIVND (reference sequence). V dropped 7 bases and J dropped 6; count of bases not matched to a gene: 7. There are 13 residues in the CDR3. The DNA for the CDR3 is TGTGCCAGTACCCTGGGAGGGCTTGATACGCAGTATTTT. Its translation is CASTLGGLDTQYF.

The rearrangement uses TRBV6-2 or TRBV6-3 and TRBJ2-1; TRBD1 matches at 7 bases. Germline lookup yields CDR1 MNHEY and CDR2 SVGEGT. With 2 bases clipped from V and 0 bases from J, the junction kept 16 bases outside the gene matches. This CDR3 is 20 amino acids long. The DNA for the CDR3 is TGTGCCAGCAGTTACACCGGGACAGTAAGGCCTTCGAGCTCCTACAATGAGCAGTTCTTC. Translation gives CASSYTGTVRPSSSYNEQFF.

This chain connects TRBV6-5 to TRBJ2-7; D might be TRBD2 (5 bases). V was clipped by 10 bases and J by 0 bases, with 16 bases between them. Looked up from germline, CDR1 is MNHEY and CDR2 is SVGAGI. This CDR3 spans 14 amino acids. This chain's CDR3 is CATREQPSSYEQYF. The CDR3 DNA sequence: TGTGCCACCCGGGAACAACCGAGCTCCTACGAGCAGTACTTC.

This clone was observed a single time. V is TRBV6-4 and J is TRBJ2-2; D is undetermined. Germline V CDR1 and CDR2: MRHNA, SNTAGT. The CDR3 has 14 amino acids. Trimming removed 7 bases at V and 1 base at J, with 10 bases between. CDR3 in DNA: TGTGCCAGCACCCGGACCTGGAACACCGGGGAGCTGTTTTTT. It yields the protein CASTRTWNTGELFF.

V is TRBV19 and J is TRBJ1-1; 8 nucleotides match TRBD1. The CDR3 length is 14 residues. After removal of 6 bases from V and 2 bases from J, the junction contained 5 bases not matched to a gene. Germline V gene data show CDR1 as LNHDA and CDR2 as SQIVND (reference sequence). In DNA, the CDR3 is TGTGCCAGTAGGCCGGGACAGGTAAACACTGAAGCTTTCTTT. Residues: CASRPGQVNTEAFF.

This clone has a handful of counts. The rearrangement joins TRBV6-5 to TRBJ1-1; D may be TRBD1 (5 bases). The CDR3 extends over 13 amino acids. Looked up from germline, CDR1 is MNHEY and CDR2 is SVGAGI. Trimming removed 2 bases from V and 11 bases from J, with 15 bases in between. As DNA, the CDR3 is TGTGCCAGCAGTTACGGCCTTAGGGACGACGCTTTCTTT. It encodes CASSYGLRDDAFF.

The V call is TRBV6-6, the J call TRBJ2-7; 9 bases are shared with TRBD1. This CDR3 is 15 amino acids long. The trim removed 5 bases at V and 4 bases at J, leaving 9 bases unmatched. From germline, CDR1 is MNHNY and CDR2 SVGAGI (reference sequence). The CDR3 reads CASSTPSTGGYEQYF. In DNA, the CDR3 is TGTGCCAGCAGTACGCCCTCGACAGGGGGGTACGAGCAGTACTTC.

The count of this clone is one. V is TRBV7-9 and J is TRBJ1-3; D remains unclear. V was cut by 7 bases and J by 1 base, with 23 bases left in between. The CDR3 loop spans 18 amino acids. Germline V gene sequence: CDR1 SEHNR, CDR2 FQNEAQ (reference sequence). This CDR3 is CASTFRVTKMGSGNTIYF. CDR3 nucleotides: TGTGCCAGCACCTTCCGGGTCACCAAAATGGGGTCTGGAAACACCATATATTTT.

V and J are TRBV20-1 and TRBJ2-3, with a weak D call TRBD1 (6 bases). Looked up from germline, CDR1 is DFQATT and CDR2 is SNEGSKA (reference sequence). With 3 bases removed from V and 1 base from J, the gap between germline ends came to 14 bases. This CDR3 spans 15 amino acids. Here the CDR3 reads CSASSRQVRTDTQYF. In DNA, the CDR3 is TGCAGTGCTAGTAGTCGACAGGTTCGCACAGATACGCAGTATTTT.

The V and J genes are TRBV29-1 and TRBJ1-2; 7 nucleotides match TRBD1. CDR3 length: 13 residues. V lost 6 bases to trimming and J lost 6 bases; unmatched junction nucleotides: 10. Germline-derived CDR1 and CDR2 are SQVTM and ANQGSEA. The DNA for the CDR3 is TGCAGCGTAGCCCTGACAGGGCAAAATGGCTACACCTTC. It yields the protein CSVALTGQNGYTF. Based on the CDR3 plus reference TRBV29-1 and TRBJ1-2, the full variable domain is SAVISQKPSRDICQRGTSLTIQCQVDSQVTMMFWYRQQPGQSLTLIATANQGSEATYESGFVIDKFPISRPNLTFSTLTVSNMSPEDSSIYLCSVALTGQNGYTFGSGTRLTVV.

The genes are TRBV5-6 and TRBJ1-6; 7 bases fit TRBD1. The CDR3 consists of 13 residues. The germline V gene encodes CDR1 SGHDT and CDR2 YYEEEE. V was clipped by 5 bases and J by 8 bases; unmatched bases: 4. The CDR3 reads CASSSTGDSPLHF. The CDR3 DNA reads TGTGCCAGCAGTAGTACAGGGGATTCACCCCTCCACTTT.

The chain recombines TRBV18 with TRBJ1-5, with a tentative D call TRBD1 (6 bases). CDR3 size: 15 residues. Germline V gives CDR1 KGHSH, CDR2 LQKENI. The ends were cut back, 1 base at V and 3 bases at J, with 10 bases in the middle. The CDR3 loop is CASSPLRTDNQPQHF. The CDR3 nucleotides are TGTGCCAGCTCACCACTCAGGACAGACAATCAGCCCCAGCATTTT.

The CDR3 here is CASSLQGVANYGYTF. DNA for the CDR3: TGTGCCAGCAGCCTTCAGGGGGTGGCTAACTATGGCTACACCTTC. The rearrangement joins TRBV2 to TRBJ1-2, with 7 bases identical to TRBD1. J lost 0 bases, V lost 6 bases, and 7 bases had no gene match. The CDR3 is made up of 15 amino acids. CDR1 and CDR2 (germline): SNHLY, FYNNEI.

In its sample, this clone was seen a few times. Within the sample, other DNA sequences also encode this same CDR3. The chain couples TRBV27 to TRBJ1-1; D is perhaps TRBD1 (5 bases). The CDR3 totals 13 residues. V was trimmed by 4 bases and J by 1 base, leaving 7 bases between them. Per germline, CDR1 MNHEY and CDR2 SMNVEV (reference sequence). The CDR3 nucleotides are TGTGCCAGCAGTTACAGGAGGAACACTGAAGCTTTCTTT. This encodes CASSYRRNTEAFF.

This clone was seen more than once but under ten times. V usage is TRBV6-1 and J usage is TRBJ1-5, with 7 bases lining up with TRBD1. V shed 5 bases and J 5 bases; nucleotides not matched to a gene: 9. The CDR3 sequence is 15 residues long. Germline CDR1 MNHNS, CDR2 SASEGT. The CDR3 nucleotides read TGTGCCAGCAGTTCTCTCCAGACAGGGTATCAGCCCCAGCATTTT. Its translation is CASSSLQTGYQPQHF.

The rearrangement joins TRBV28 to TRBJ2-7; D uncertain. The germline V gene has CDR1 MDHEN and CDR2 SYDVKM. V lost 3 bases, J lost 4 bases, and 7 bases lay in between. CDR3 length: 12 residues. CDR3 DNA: TGTGCCAGCAGTTTTTCCGAGTACGAGCAGTACTTC. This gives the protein CASSFSEYEQYF. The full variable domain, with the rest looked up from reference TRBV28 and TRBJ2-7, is DVKVTQSSRYLVKRTGEKVFLECVQDMDHENMFWYRQDPGLGLRLIYFSYDVKMKEKGDIPEGYSVSREKKERFSLILESASTNQTSMYLCASSFSEYEQYFGPGTRLTVT.

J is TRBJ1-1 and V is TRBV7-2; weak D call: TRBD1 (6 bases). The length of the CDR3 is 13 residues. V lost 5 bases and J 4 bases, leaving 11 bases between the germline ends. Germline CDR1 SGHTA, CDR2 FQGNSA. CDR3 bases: TGTGCCAGCAGCCTCGACAGGTTCACTGAAGCTTTCTTT. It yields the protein CASSLDRFTEAFF.

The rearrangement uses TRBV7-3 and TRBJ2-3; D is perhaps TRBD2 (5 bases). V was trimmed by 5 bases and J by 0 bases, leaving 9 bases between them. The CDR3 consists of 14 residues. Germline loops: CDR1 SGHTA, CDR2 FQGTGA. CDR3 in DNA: TGTGCCAGCAGCCCGGGGAGAAGCACAGATACGCAGTATTTT. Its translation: CASSPGRSTDTQYF.

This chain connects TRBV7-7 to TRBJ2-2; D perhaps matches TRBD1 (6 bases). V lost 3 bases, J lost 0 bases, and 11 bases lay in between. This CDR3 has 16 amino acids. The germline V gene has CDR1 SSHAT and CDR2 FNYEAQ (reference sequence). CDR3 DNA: TGTGCCAGCAGCTTTGGTACAGGGCCGAACACCGGGGAGCTGTTTTTT. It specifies CASSFGTGPNTGELFF.